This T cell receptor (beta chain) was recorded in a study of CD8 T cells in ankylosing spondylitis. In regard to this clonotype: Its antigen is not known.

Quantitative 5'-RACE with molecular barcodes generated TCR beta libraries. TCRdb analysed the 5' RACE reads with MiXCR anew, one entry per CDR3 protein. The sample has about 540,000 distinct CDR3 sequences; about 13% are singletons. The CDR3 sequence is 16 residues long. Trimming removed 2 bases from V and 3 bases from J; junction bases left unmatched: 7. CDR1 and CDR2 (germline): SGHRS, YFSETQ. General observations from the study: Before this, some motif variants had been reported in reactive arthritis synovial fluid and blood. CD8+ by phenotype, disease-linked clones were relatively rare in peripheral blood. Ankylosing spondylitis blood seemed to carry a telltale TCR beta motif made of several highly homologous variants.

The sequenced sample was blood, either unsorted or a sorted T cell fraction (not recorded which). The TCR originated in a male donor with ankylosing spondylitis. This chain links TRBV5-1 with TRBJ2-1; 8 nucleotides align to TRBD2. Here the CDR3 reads CASSLLAGPIYNEQFF. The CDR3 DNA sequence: TGCGCCAGCAGCTTATTAGCGGGACCTATCTACAATGAGCAGTTCTTC.